These T cell receptor beta chains were read from a single sample in a study of human T cells and chemical hapten exposure. A single record per CDR3 protein comes from TCRdb applying MiXCR to the RACE reads. The data show 360,000 or so distinct CDR3 sequences, about 6% seen once. Sample: whole blood, taken in connection with sensitization to the hapten diphenylcyclopropenone (DPC). The receptors derive from a woman under 30 with alopecia areata. Some clones in this sample may be carry-over from other donors' samples. Both conserved end residues are part of each CDR3. The order of the fields is CDR3 length, clone size, V gene, CDR3 protein. Expanded clones get a size class; other rows say once, few or many, or leave the size out.

15 - TRBV7-2 CASSLMAGAGNTIYF
14 - TRBV11-2 CASSWDRANEKLFF
15 many TRBV18 CASSQISGTGVEQFF
12 few TRBV28 CASSRTGTRTRF
16 few TRBV3-1 CASSQGGGIPNYGYTF
14 few TRBV5-6 CASSSGTLYQPQHF
12 - TRBV29-1 CSVEPSAETQYF
14 many TRBV5-8 CASSLAFPTDTQYF
15 many TRBV10-3 CAIDRGFTSTDTQYF
15 - TRBV6-5 CASSWDRGQSEKLFF
15 - TRBV18 CASSPEARGTYEQYF
15 many TRBV3-1 CASSRLDSLGEKLFF
15 - TRBV27 CASSSGTGWPGELFF
16 many TRBV7-3 CASSFTHGQAGSPLHF
14 - TRBV12-3/TRBV12-4 CASSFAGQGYEQYF
15 - TRBV7-2 CASSFTTGSNQPQHF
14 - TRBV29-1 CSVESGQGNTEAFF
14 - TRBV7-2 CASSFRYDTNEQFF
16 many TRBV6-4 CASSPEGSAGANVLTF
14 many TRBV9 CASSVGGSNQPQHF
16 - TRBV6-1 CASSEEAGGYTGELFF
16 few TRBV4-1 CASSQDGAGSGDTQYF
15 many TRBV4-3 CASSQSGHSGNTIYF
14 few TRBV12-3/TRBV12-4 CASSLERGRTEAFF
16 few TRBV28 CASRPLAGGRQETQYF
13 few TRBV7-2 CASSSRQGQTQYF
13 many TRBV12-3/TRBV12-4 CASSIQTEDGAFF
14 few TRBV5-4 CASSVGTGSYEQYF
15 many TRBV6-6 CASSYRQGGTDTQYF
13 - TRBV6-5 CASSTAASGEQYF
13 - TRBV12-3/TRBV12-4 CASSAGLGEKLFF
15 few TRBV7-2 CASSSRGGLTDTQYF
14 - TRBV2 CASSEGQGADTQYF
15 many TRBV7-2 CASSPTGTLNYGYTF
15 many TRBV11-2 CASSLLGLANYGYTF
11 many TRBV25-1 CASSGGLAQHF
14 many TRBV20-1 CSARRGFSYNEQFF
15 - TRBV24-1 CATSDRDGSNYGYTF
16 many TRBV6-5 CASSYRGQWSSYEQYF
15 - TRBV18 CASSPREGVAYEQYF
17 - TRBV12-5 CASGSGLSGGRTDTQYF
13 - TRBV19 CASSMSLRAEQFF
14 few TRBV7-2 CASSLKIENYGYTF
17 many TRBV7-2 CASSLRLAGGKADTQYF
14 - TRBV9 CASSLRGFNSPLHF
18 - TRBV6-2/TRBV6-3 CASSYSSIVQRGRNEQFF
13 few TRBV4-2 CASSQVPDNEQFF
17 - TRBV7-8 CASSPRIRTVRNTEAFF